This TCR beta chain was documented in a study of CD8 T cells in Susac syndrome. V lost 7 bases and J lost 6; bases outside the gene matches: 5. CDR1 and CDR2 from the germline V gene are SQVTM and ANQGSEA. The CDR3 consists of 12 residues. CD8+ and CD4+ T cells taken from blood had their TCR beta sequenced. Roughly 0.45 to 1 ug RNA was reverse transcribed with random hexamers. The CDR3 of TCR beta was amplified by immunoSEQ multiplex PCR across 54 Vbeta and 13 Jbeta. TCRdb re-called the immunoSEQ multiplex PCR reads through MiXCR, storing one row per CDR3 protein. The top ten hold about 0.11% of the sample, which has approximately 150,000 distinct CDR3 sequences, 85% to 95% seen once.

This TCR was recovered from a human donor with multiple sclerosis. V and J are TRBV29-1 and TRBJ2-3; the match to TRBD1 covers 9 bases. Sequencing was done on a sample of CD4+ T cells from PBMCs. The CDR3 sequence: CSGGQGKDTQYF. In DNA form, the CDR3 reads TGCAGCGGCGGACAGGGGAAGGATACGCAGTATTTT.